This T cell receptor beta chain appears in the sequencing data of a study of shared clonotypes between healthy human individuals. Study at large: Sampling drew on donors who were two women and a few men aged 18 to 49. Used for every donor were three CD4 naive, three CD4 memory, two CD8 naive and one CD8 memory plate. Study-level results: Non-shared clonotypes had lower generation probabilities than clonotypes shared by all four sorted-subset donors. Naive subsets generally exceeded memory subsets in estimated richness.

Produced via immunoSEQ multiplex PCR; TCRdb's table is partial and in-frame only. This sample carries 800,000 to 950,000 clones, approximately 97% of them seen once, and the ten largest clones take about 0.25%. V lost 8 bases, J lost 0 bases, and 16 bases lay in between. The germline V gene has CDR1 WSHSY and CDR2 SAAADI. The CDR3 has 15 amino acids. Naive CD8 cells comprised CD45RO-negative, CCR7-positively selected cells, excluding terminally differentiated effector memory CD45RA+ cells. Remarks on this clone: Its antigen is not known.

Sequencing was done on a sample of naive CD8+ T cells sorted from blood. The clonotype was recovered from a young man in good health. The rearrangement links TRBV10-2 to TRBJ1-1, with a weak D call TRBD1 (6 bases). The CDR3 nucleotides read TGCGCCAGCGGGGAACAGGGACTCATGAACACTGAAGCTTTCTTT. Protein: CASGEQGLMNTEAFF.